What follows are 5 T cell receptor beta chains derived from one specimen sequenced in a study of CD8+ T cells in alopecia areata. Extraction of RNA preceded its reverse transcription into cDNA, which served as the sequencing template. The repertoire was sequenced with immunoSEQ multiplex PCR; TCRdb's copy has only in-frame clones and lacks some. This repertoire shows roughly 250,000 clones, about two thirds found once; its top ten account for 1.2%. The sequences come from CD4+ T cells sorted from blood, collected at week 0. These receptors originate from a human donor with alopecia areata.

The CDR3 reads CSARTGQETQYF. CDR3 coding DNA: TGCAGCGCAAGGACAGGGCAAGAGACCCAGTACTTC. This rearrangement joins TRBV29-1 to TRBJ2-5; TRBD1 agrees at 8 bases. Germline CDR1 reads SQVTM; CDR2 reads ANQGSEA. The CDR3 totals 12 residues. V lost 7 bases, J lost 2 bases, and 3 bases stayed unmatched. The full variable domain, completed using reference TRBV29-1 and TRBJ2-5, is SAVISQKPSRDICQRGTSLTIQCQVDSQVTMMFWYRQQPGQSLTLIATANQGSEATYESGFVIDKFPISRPNLTFSTLTVSNMSPEDSSIYLCSARTGQETQYFGPGTRLLVL.

In DNA, the CDR3 is TGTGCCAGCAGCTCGACAGGGGGCCCAGATACGCAGTATTTT. Its protein product is CASSSTGGPDTQYF. The chain is built from TRBV7-9 and TRBJ2-3; 10 positions agree with TRBD1. The CDR3 has 14 residues. Germline V CDR1 and CDR2: SEHNR, FQNEAQ (reference sequence). V lost 4 bases to trimming and J lost 4 bases; unmatched junction nucleotides: 2. Looking up the rest from reference TRBV7-9 and TRBJ2-3 gives the full variable domain: DTGVSQNPRHKITKRGQNVTFRCDPISEHNRLYWYRQTLGQGPEFLTYFQNEAQLEKSRLLSDRFSAERPKGSFSTLEIQRTEQGDSAMYLCASSSTGGPDTQYFGPGTRLTVL.

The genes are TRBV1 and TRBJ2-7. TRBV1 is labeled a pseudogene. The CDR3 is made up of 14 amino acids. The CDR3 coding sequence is TGCACCAGCAGCGGCTGGGACCCCCCCTACGAGCAGTACTTC. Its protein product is CTSSGWDPPYEQYF.

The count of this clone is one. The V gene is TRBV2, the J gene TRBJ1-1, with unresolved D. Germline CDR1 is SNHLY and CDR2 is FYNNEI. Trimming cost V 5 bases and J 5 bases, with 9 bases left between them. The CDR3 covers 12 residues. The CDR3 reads CASSQIWTEAFF. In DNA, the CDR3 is TGTGCCAGCAGTCAGATATGGACTGAAGCTTTCTTT.

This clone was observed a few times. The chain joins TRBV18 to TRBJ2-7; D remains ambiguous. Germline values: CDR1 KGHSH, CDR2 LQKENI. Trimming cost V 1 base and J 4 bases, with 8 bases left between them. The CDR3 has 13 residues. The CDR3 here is CASSPLARYEQYF. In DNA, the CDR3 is TGTGCCAGCTCACCACTGGCACGTTACGAGCAGTACTTC.